This TCR beta chain was retrieved from a study of CD4 T cells in relation to SARS-CoV-2 and coronaviruses (dated by TCRdb to the early 2020s). Study-wide context: In the ViraFEST assay, PBMCs were cultured with antigen for 9 to 10 days, after which TCR beta CDR3s were sequenced to identify antigen-specific clonal expansions. A median age of roughly 35 years, with a range of about 20 to 80 years, was recorded for the full convalescent cohort of around 13 patients. Among the approximately twelve convalescent patients, 8 males and 4 females were included, and two of the subjects were Hispanic. Using patient-derived lymphoblastoid cell lines, the shared crossreactive spike epitopes were mapped to their HLA restriction. At the level of individual TCR clonotypes, the study evaluated whether memory CD4+ T cells crossreact between the spike proteins of SARS-CoV-2 and those of common cold coronaviruses. Samples from a few pre-COVID donors and the naive versus memory experiments were sequenced with the Adaptive Biotechnologies TCR-sequencing kit; other data were Illumina-based. A different, Illumina-based TCR-beta assay was used to sequence expansion assays from other donors in the study.

DNA from CEF-cultured naive and memory CD4+ T cells underwent immunoSEQ TCR-beta sequencing at survey level. In the original analysis: During preprocessing, nonproductive sequences were discarded, as were any CDR3s that did not begin with C, did not end with F or W, or were shorter than 7 amino acids. Antigen-specific clonotypes were called with the MANAFEST web app on the basis of expansion relative to the reference and to other culture wells. A clone counted as positive if significantly expanded in 2 of 3 replicate wells versus the reference culture at FDR below 0.05. A further requirement for positive clones was significant expansion compared with all other tandem wells, along with an odds ratio above 5. Cultured and uncultured naive and memory CD4+ repertoires were searched for CDR3s previously identified as spike- and CEF-reactive. After three terminal residues were trimmed from each end, CDR3 homology was quantified as pairwise Levenshtein distance using the stringdist R package. Drawn from immuneACCESS, this table holds only the in-frame rearrangements with V and J called that TCRdb kept. Clones are partly lost; checked studies trace under half to an unresolved V gene and leave the rest unexplained. V, J and clone size are those of that table, while D and trimming were read from the DNA. For this sample the table gives approximately 31,000 clones, of which roughly four fifths were detected only once. The ten most abundant clones make up roughly 3.2% of the sample.

Overall study outcomes, separate from this receptor: No donor contributed both pre-pandemic and post-infection samples, which limited tracing the source of pre-existing responses. The study was constrained by small numbers of patients and of tested TCRs. Roughly 64% of donors had memory CD4+ clonotypes that crossrecognized SARS-CoV-2 and at least one common cold coronavirus spike. Compared with monoreactive clones, crossreactive clones had significantly weaker SARS-CoV-2-driven expansion, a result consistent with antigenic imprinting. Crossreactivity analysis was centred on spike protein, so crossreactivity against other viral proteins was not assessed. Sequencing of naive versus memory cells indicated that the assay detects memory recall responses, not primary responses primed during culture.

Naive and memory CD4+ T cells were separated from cryopreserved PBMCs through CD4 enrichment, which was followed by EasySep naive CD4+ T cell enrichment. Sorted naive or memory CD4+ T cells (roughly 92,000) were grown at a 1:1 ratio with T cell-depleted PBMCs and CEF peptides for 9 to 11 days. In general, every peptide culture condition was set up in three replicate wells. Ficoll-Paque PLUS gradient centrifugation was used to isolate PBMCs from either whole blood or leukapheresis product. The PBMCs went either fresh into the expansion assay or into cryopreservation at -140 degrees C. The QIAamp Micro DNA Kit was used to extract genomic DNA from the CD4+ T cells. For this clone: Its cognate antigen has yet to be identified. No base-level quality is on record; no much larger clone is a single base apart.

The sequenced sample was memory CD4+ T cells from PBMCs, cultured in vitro. The sample's cell subset or site label, decoded: memory (non-naive) CD4+ T cells. This receptor was taken from an adult with COVID-19.

The CDR3 region has the sequence CASSLRQGFQETQYF. The sequence in DNA is TGCGCCAGCAGCTTAAGACAGGGTTTCCAAGAGACCCAGTACTTC. The receptor chain draws on TRBV5-1 and TRBJ2-5, with 7 junctional bases fitting TRBD1. Relative to germline, V is missing 2 bases and J is missing 1 base, with 5 bases of the junction outside any gene match. From its cysteine to its phenylalanine, the CDR3 spans 15 amino acids. This entry keeps only the CDR3 DNA: 45 bases, framed from base 1. The germline V gene provides CDR1 SGHRS and CDR2 YFSETQ.